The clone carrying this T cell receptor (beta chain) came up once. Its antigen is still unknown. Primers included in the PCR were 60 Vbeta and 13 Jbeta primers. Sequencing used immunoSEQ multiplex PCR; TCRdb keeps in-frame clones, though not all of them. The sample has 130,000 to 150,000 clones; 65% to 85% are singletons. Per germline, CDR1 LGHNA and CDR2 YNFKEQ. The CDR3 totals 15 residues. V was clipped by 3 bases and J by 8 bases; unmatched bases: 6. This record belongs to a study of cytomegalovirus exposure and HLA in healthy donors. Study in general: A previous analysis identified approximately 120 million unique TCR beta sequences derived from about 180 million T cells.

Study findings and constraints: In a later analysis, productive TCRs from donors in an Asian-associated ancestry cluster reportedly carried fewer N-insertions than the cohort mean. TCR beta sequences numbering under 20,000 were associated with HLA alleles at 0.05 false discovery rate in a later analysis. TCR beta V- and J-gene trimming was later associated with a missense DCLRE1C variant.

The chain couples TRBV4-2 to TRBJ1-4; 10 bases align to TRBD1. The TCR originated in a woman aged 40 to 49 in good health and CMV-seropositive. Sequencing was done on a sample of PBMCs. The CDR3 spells CASSQPGQGWEKLFF. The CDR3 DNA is TGTGCCAGCAGCCAGCCGGGACAGGGGTGGGAAAAACTGTTTTTT.